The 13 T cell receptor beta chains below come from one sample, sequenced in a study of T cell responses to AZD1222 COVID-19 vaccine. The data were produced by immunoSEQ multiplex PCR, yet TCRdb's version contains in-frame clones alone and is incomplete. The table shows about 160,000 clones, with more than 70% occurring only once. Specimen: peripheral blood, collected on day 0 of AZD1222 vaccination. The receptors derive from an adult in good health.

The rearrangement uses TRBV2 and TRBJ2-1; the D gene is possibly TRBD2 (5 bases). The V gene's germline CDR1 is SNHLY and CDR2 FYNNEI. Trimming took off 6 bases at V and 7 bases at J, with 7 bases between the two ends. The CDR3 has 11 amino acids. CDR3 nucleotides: TGTGCCAGCAGGAGAGGGAATGAGCAGTTCTTC. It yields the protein CASRRGNEQFF.

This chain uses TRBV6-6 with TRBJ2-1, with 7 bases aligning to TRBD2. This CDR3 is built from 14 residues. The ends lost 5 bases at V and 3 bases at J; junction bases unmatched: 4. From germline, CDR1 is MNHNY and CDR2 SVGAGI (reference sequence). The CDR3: CASSELAGYNEQFF. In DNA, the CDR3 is TGTGCCAGCAGTGAGTTAGCGGGCTACAATGAGCAGTTCTTC.

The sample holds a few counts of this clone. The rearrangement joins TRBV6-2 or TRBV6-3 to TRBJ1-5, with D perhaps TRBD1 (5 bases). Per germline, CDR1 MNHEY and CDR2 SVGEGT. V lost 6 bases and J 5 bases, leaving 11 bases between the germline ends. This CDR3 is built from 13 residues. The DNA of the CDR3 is TGTGCCAGCAGCTTTACCAGGGATCAGCCCCAGCATTTT. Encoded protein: CASSFTRDQPQHF.

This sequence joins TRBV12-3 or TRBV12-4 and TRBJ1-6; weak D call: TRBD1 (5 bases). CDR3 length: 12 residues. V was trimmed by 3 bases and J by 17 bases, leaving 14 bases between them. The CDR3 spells CASSLGRGDVHF. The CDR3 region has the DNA TGTGCCAGCAGTTTGGGAAGGGGCGATGTCCACTTT.

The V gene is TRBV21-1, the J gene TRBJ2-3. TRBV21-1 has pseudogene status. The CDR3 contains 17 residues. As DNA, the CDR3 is TGTGCCAGCAGCAAAGGGTTTGCTTTATGGGGGACAGATACGCAGTATTTT. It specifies CASSKGFALWGTDTQYF.

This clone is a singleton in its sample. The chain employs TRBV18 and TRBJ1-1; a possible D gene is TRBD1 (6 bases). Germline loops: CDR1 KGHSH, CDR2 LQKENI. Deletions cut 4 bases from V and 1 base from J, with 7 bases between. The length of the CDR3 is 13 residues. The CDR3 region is CASSQTGNTEAFF. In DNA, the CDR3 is TGTGCCAGCTCACAGACAGGGAACACTGAAGCTTTCTTT.

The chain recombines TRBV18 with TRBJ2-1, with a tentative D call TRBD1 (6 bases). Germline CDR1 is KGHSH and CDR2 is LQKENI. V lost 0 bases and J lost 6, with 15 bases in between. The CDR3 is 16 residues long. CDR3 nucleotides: TGTGCCAGCTCACCACCGACAGGCCTCACCTCCAATGAGCAGTTCTTC. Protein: CASSPPTGLTSNEQFF.

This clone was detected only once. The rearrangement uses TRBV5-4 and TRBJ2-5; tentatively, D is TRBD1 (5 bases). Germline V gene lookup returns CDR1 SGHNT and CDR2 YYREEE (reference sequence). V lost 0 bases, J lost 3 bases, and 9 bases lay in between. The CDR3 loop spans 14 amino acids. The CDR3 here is CASSLGQIKETQYF. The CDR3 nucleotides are TGTGCCAGCAGCTTGGGACAGATAAAAGAGACCCAGTACTTC.

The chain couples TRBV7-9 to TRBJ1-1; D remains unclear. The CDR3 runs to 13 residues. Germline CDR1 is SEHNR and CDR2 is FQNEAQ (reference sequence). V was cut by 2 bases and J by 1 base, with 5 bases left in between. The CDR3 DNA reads TGTGCCAGCAGCTTAATAGAGAACACTGAAGCTTTCTTT. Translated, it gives CASSLIENTEAFF.

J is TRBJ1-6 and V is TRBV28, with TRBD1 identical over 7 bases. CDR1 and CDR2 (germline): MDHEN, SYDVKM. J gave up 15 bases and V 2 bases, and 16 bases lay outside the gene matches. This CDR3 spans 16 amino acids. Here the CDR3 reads CASSLTYRGRLGFLHF. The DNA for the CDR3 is TGTGCCAGCAGTTTAACGTATAGGGGGCGCCTCGGTTTCCTCCACTTT.

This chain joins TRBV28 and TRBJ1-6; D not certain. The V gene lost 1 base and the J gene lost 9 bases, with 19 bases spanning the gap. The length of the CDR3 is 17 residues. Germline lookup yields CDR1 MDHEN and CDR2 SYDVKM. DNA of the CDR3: TGTGCCAGCAGTTTATTGAGGGCCAGGCCTACGGTTTCACCCCTCCACTTT. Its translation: CASSLLRARPTVSPLHF.

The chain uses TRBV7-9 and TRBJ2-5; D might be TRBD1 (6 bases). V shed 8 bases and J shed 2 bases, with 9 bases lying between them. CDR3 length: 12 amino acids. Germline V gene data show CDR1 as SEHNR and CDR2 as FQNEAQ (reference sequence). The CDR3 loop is CASGGRQETQYF. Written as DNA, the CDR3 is TGTGCCAGCGGGGGCAGGCAAGAGACCCAGTACTTC.

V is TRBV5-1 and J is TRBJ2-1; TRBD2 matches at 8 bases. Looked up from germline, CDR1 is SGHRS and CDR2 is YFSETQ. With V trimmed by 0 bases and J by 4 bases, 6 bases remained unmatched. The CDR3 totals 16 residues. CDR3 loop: CASSLARLAGYNEQFF. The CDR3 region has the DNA TGCGCCAGCAGCTTGGCCAGGCTAGCGGGTTACAATGAGCAGTTCTTC.